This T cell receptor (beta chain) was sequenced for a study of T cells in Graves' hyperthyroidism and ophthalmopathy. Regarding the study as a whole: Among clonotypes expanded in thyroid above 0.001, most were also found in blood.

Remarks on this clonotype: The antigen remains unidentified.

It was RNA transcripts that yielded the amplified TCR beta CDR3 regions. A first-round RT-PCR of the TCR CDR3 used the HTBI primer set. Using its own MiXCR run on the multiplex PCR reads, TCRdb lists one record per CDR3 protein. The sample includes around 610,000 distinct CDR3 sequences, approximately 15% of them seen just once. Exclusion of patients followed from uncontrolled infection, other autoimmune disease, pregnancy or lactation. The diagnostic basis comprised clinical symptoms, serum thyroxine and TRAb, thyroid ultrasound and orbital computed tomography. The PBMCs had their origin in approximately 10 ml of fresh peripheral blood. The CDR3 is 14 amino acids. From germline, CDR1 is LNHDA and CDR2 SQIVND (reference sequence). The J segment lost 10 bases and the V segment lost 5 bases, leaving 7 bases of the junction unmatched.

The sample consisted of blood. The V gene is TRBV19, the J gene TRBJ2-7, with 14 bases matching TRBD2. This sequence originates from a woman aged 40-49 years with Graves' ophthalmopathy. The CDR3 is CASSDKGTSGRQYF. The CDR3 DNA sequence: TGTGCCAGTAGTGATAAGGGGACTAGCGGGAGACAGTACTTC.